This T cell receptor beta chain was found in a study of blood T cell repertoires in COVID-19. Study overall: The study drew acute and convalescent COVID-19 samples from the United States, Italy and Spain. In each case, the material was cDNA or gDNA derived from T cells, B-cell-depleted T cells, or PBMCs.

As handled by the study authors: Reference gene primer amplification gave estimated nucleated cell counts. Using immunoSEQ multiplex PCR, the repertoire was profiled, and TCRdb retains in-frame clones only, with some absent. V and J calls and clone size are copied from that table; D and trimming were computed from the DNA. Among roughly 240,000 clones listed, roughly 85% were seen once. Patients at the Seattle site were enrolled during active infection and followed longitudinally. The CDR3 runs to 18 residues. In germline, CDR1 is MGHRA, CDR2 YSYEKL. V was cut by 2 bases and J by 7 bases, with 21 bases left in between.

Sequencing was performed on peripheral blood. The chain has TRBV4-1 and TRBJ1-6; D remains unclear. The sequence was obtained from a man aged 45-65 years with COVID-19, enrolled during active disease. The CDR3 sequence is CASSQNGGSYASNSPLHF. The DNA of the CDR3 is TGCGCCAGCAGCCAAAACGGAGGATCATATGCTTCCAATTCACCCCTCCACTTT.